This passage covers 20 T cell receptor beta chains from one sample sequenced in a study of T cells expressing NK-cell markers. TCRdb reprocessed the 5' RACE reads; each CDR3 protein has one entry and no DNA is given. The listing records 550,000 to 600,000 distinct CDR3 sequences. Sequencing was done on a sample of blood T cells: a sorted CD56 or NKG2C T cell subset, CD4+ or CD8+ T cells, or bulk PBMC T cells (not recorded which). The receptors derive from a man younger than 30 in good health.

The chain joins TRBV5-1 to TRBJ2-7. The germline V gene has CDR1 SGHRS and CDR2 YFSETQ. The CDR3 has 15 residues. CDR3 protein: CASSHSERSFYEQYF. Variable domain in full (rest from reference TRBV5-1 and TRBJ2-7): KAGVTQTPRYLIKTRGQQVTLSCSPISGHRSVSWYQQTPGQGLQFLFEYFSETQRNKGNFPGRFSGRQFSNSRSEMNVSTLELGDSALYLCASSHSERSFYEQYFGPGTRLTVT.

The chain uses TRBV11-1 and TRBJ2-6; no DNA is available, so the TRBD1 call from TCRdb remains unchecked. This CDR3 region has 19 residues. Germline V CDR1 and CDR2: SGHAT, FQDESV (reference sequence). The CDR3 loop reads CASSLGTGQGAVGANVLTF.

The genes are TRBV12-3 or TRBV12-4 and TRBJ1-4; TCRdb's D call, TRBD1, is unchecked because there is no DNA. This CDR3 comprises 17 residues. The CDR3 reads CASSPGTGFNPYEKLFF.

The rearrangement links TRBV4-1 to TRBJ2-2; no DNA is available, so the TRBD2 call from TCRdb remains unchecked. Germline V gene lookup returns CDR1 MGHRA and CDR2 YSYEKL. The CDR3 length is 17 residues. The CDR3 region is CASSQRQAGDDTGELFF.

This chain links TRBV28 with TRBJ2-7; TCRdb calls TRBD2, which cannot be checked without DNA. This CDR3 spans 17 amino acids. Germline values: CDR1 MDHEN, CDR2 SYDVKM. The CDR3 sequence is CASTSRGLAGLSYEQYF.

This sequence joins TRBV10-3 and TRBJ2-7; TCRdb lists TRBD1, though no DNA is available to test this call. Germline CDR1 and CDR2: ENHRY and SYGVKD. The CDR3 has 14 amino acids. CDR3 amino acids: CAISEHTGDYEQYF.

The chain uses TRBV6-5 and TRBJ2-5; the D call from TCRdb, TRBD2, cannot be confirmed without DNA. The germline gives CDR1 MNHEY, CDR2 SVGAGI. The CDR3 is made up of 17 amino acids. The CDR3 protein is CASSSLRLAEGQETQYF.

The chain links TRBV7-9 to TRBJ2-1; TCRdb lists TRBD2, though no DNA is available to test this call. The CDR3 runs to 13 residues. Germline V CDR1 and CDR2: SEHNR, FQNEAQ (reference sequence). The CDR3: CASSYIAGGPPFF.

J is TRBJ2-7 and V is TRBV27; TCRdb's D call, TRBD1, is unchecked because there is no DNA. The CDR3 has 17 amino acids. Germline V CDR1 and CDR2: MNHEY, SMNVEV (reference sequence). The CDR3 spells CASRGPTRRGFVYEQYF.

The chain links TRBV5-6 to TRBJ2-5; TCRdb indicates TRBD2, and absent DNA this call remains unverified. The CDR3 totals 16 residues. Per germline, CDR1 SGHDT and CDR2 YYEEEE. CDR3 protein: CASTGLAGGRQETQYF. Full variable domain (rest looked up from reference TRBV5-6 and TRBJ2-5): DAGVTQSPTHLIKTRGQQVTLRCSPKSGHDTVSWYQQALGQGPQFIFQYYEEEERQRGNFPDRFSGHQFPNYSSELNVNALLLGDSALYLCASTGLAGGRQETQYFGPGTRLLVL.

The rearrangement joins TRBV5-1 to TRBJ2-1; the TCRdb call, TRBD2, lacks DNA for checking. Per the germline V gene, CDR1 is SGHRS and CDR2 is YFSETQ. This CDR3 spans 17 amino acids. This chain's CDR3 is CASSPSELAGANNEQFF.

V gene TRBV6-2 or TRBV6-3 combines with J gene TRBJ2-7; with no DNA, the TCRdb D assignment of TRBD1 cannot be verified. The CDR3 is 13 amino acids. Germline loops: CDR1 MNHEY, CDR2 SVGEGT. CDR3 sequence reads: CASGGDSVAEQYF.

V usage is TRBV5-1 and J usage is TRBJ2-3; without DNA, the TCRdb call of TRBD2 cannot be checked. The CDR3 totals 16 residues. Germline CDR1 is SGHRS and CDR2 is YFSETQ. The CDR3 here is CASSSAGGFLTDTQYF.

The chain links TRBV27 to TRBJ1-1; TCRdb's D call, TRBD1, is unchecked because there is no DNA. This CDR3 has 14 amino acids. The V gene's germline CDR1 is MNHEY and CDR2 SMNVEV (reference sequence). The CDR3 spells CASSWGLPDTEAFF.

The CDR3 protein is CASSQDSGGRSSYEQYF. The chain couples TRBV4-3 to TRBJ2-7; the TCRdb D gene call, TRBD2, has no DNA to confirm it. Germline V gene sequence: CDR1 LGHNA, CDR2 YSLEER. The CDR3 sequence is 17 residues long.

The genes are TRBV20-1 and TRBJ2-5; TCRdb's D call of TRBD2 is untestable without DNA. CDR3 length: 14 residues. Germline loops: CDR1 DFQATT, CDR2 SNEGSKA (reference sequence). CDR3 protein: CSARAGGGGETQYF.

This sequence joins TRBV9 and TRBJ2-7; TCRdb lists TRBD1, though no DNA is available to test this call. The CDR3 runs to 15 residues. Germline loops: CDR1 SGDLS, CDR2 YYNGEE. The CDR3 is CASSVEGTGLDEQYF. The entire variable domain, with the rest obtained from reference TRBV9 and TRBJ2-7, is as follows: DSGVTQTPKHLITATGQRVTLRCSPRSGDLSVYWYQQSLDQGLQFLIQYYNGEERAKGNILERFSAQQFPDLHSELNLSSLELGDSALYFCASSVEGTGLDEQYFGPGTRLTVT.

The chain links TRBV6-2 or TRBV6-3 to TRBJ2-5. Germline V gene data show CDR1 as MNHEY and CDR2 as SVGEGT. The CDR3 totals 14 residues. This CDR3 reads CASSYSVTGETQYF.

The chain has TRBV6-5 and TRBJ2-7; TCRdb outputs TRBD1, but without DNA this stays unchecked. Germline-derived CDR1 and CDR2 are MNHEY and SVGAGI. The CDR3 totals 15 residues. CDR3 region: CASSYSGTPFYEQYF.

The chain employs TRBV12-3 or TRBV12-4 and TRBJ2-5; lacking DNA, the TRBD1 call made by TCRdb goes unchecked. The CDR3 totals 16 residues. The CDR3 reads CASSRPGNRAKETQYF.